The T cell receptor (beta chain) under discussion was sequenced for a study of T cells in Graves' hyperthyroidism and ophthalmopathy. This clonotype was counted at least ten times. What was amplified from RNA transcripts were TCR beta CDR3 regions. The TCR CDR3 was amplified in a first-round RT-PCR using the HTBI primer set. TCRdb reprocessed the multiplex PCR reads via MiXCR and lists one record per CDR3 protein. The table records 250,000 to 300,000 distinct CDR3 sequences, roughly 15% of them present only once. J gave up 6 bases and V 8 bases, and 9 bases lay outside the gene matches. The V gene's germline CDR1 is MNHEY and CDR2 SMNVEV (reference sequence). This CDR3 is 14 amino acids long. Patients were aged 18 to 65, had disease duration under 2 months, and had newly diagnosed hyperthyroidism.

The rearrangement uses TRBV27 and TRBJ2-7; 11 nucleotides align to TRBD2. Sequencing used blood. This receptor was obtained from a woman aged 45 to 65 with Graves' hyperthyroidism that later progressed to Graves' ophthalmopathy. The CDR3 DNA reads as TGTGCCAGCGGATTGGATGGGACTAGCGGCGAGCAGTACTTC. It specifies CASGLDGTSGEQYF.